The TCR beta chain under discussion was sequenced for a study of blood T cell repertoires in COVID-19. Overall study context: COVID-19 samples from acute and convalescent phases originated in the United States, Italy and Spain. In each case, the material was cDNA or gDNA derived from T cells, B-cell-depleted T cells, or PBMCs.

J was trimmed by 2 bases and V by 0 bases; bases with no gene match: 1. CDR3 size: 14 residues. CDR1 and CDR2 from the germline V gene are SGHKS and YYEKEE (reference sequence). Per the authors' pipeline: Estimates of nucleated cell counts were drawn from the amplification of reference gene primers. Assay used: immunoSEQ multiplex PCR; TCRdb lists only in-frame clones, some missing. D and trimming were read from the DNA, whereas the V and J calls and clone size are those reported in that table. Of 410,000 or so clones listed, 75% to 90% are singletons. The sequencing sample was made of peripheral blood. This receptor was obtained from a woman under 40 with active or convalescent COVID-19. The V and J genes are TRBV5-5 and TRBJ1-2; 7 bases map to TRBD1. The CDR3 spells CASSLGQGNYGYTF. The CDR3 coding sequence is TGTGCCAGCAGCTTGGGACAGGGAAACTATGGCTACACCTTC.